This T cell receptor (beta chain) emerged from a study of blood T cell repertoires in COVID-19. About the study: Collection of acute and convalescent COVID-19 samples took place in the United States, Italy and Spain. Sources were T cells, B-cell-depleted T cells, or PBMCs; the material itself was cDNA or gDNA.

Original methodology: Estimation of nucleated cell counts relied on the amplification of reference gene primers. Here immunoSEQ multiplex PCR was the method, and the copy in TCRdb shows in-frame clones only, minus some. V and J calls and clone size are copied from that table; D and trimming were computed from the DNA. The data contain just over 200,000 clones, 70% to 90% of them seen just once; the ten biggest clones take up approximately 5.9%. This clonotype originated in an elderly man with acute or convalescent COVID-19. What was sequenced was peripheral blood.

The CDR3 sequence is CASSPASRAGETQYF. In DNA form, the CDR3 reads TGTGCCAGCTCACCAGCGAGTCGAGCTGGAGAGACCCAGTACTTC. The chain carries TRBV18 and TRBJ2-5; D is ambiguous. Germline V CDR1 and CDR2: KGHSH, LQKENI. The CDR3 runs to 15 residues. Trimming removed 2 bases from V and 4 bases from J, with 14 bases in between.